The next 9 T cell receptor beta chains were all read from a single sample in a study of CD8 T cells in Susac syndrome. Random hexamers were used to reverse transcribe the RNA input (roughly 0.5 to 1 ug). From the immunoSEQ multiplex PCR reads, TCRdb called clonotypes with MiXCR, one entry per CDR3 protein. The sample lists about 210,000 distinct CDR3 sequences; about 95% were seen once. The specimen sequenced was CD4+ T cells from PBMCs. The receptors here all came from a human donor with multiple sclerosis.

The chain is built from TRBV7-9 and TRBJ2-1, with 10 bases that match TRBD2. There are 15 residues in the CDR3. V lost 5 bases, J lost 5 bases, and 6 bases stayed unmatched. From germline, CDR1 is SEHNR and CDR2 FQNEAQ (reference sequence). The CDR3 DNA sequence: TGTGCCAGCAGCCCAGGACTAGCGGCGAACAATGAGCAGTTCTTC. Amino acid sequence: CASSPGLAANNEQFF. Complete variable domain (other parts from reference TRBV7-9 and TRBJ2-1): DTGVSQNPRHKITKRGQNVTFRCDPISEHNRLYWYRQTLGQGPEFLTYFQNEAQLEKSRLLSDRFSAERPKGSFSTLEIQRTEQGDSAMYLCASSPGLAANNEQFFGPGTRLTVL.

This CDR3 reads CASSFGTDDEQYF. Written as DNA, the CDR3 is TGCGCCAGCAGCTTCGGGACAGACGACGAGCAGTACTTC. This chain joins TRBV5-1 and TRBJ2-7, with 7 bases aligning to TRBD1. Per the germline V gene, CDR1 is SGHRS and CDR2 is YFSETQ. With V trimmed by 2 bases and J by 5 bases, 4 bases remained unmatched. The CDR3 covers 13 residues.

This chain connects TRBV9 to TRBJ1-5; D might be TRBD1 (6 bases). Looked up from germline, CDR1 is SGDLS and CDR2 is YYNGEE. The CDR3 sequence is 14 residues long. Trimming shortened V by 4 bases and J by 1 base, and 9 bases separated the two germline ends. CDR3 bases: TGTGCCAGCAGCAGGGGGGGCAGCAATCAGCCCCAGCATTTT. Protein product: CASSRGGSNQPQHF.

The chain carries TRBV27 and TRBJ2-4, with D perhaps TRBD2 (5 bases). The germline CDR1 and CDR2 sequences are MNHEY and SMNVEV (reference sequence). V was trimmed by 10 bases and J by 6 bases, leaving 10 bases between them. This CDR3 region has 11 residues. The CDR3 is CATSRGNIQYF. DNA of the CDR3: TGTGCCACCTCCCGGGGAAACATTCAGTACTTC.

This sequence joins TRBV12-3 or TRBV12-4 and TRBJ1-2; perhaps TRBD1 as D (6 bases). The CDR3 runs to 16 residues. V was cut by 3 bases and J by 0 bases, with 14 bases left in between. CDR3 loop: CASSFPPGQPNYGYTF. In nucleotides, the CDR3 is TGTGCCAGCAGTTTCCCTCCGGGACAACCTAACTATGGCTACACCTTC.

The chain uses TRBV30 and TRBJ2-2; a possible D gene is TRBD1 (5 bases). From germline, CDR1 is GTSNPN and CDR2 SVGIG (reference sequence). V lost 4 bases and J lost 5, with 14 bases in between. The CDR3 loop spans 14 amino acids. CDR3 in amino acids: CAWKGRALTGELFF. In DNA, the CDR3 is TGTGCCTGGAAAGGCAGGGCGCTAACCGGGGAGCTGTTTTTT.

The CDR3 spells CASSLESETQYF. CDR3 DNA sequence: TGTGCCAGCAGTTTAGAATCGGAGACCCAGTACTTC. The chain has TRBV12-3 or TRBV12-4 and TRBJ2-5; no definite D call. The CDR3 is 12 amino acids. Trimming removed 1 base from V and 5 bases from J, with 5 bases in between.

This rearrangement joins TRBV5-1 to TRBJ2-3, with unresolved D. The germline V gene has CDR1 SGHRS and CDR2 YFSETQ. The V end lost 1 base, the J end lost 3 bases, and 15 bases lay between the germline ends. The CDR3 totals 16 residues. CDR3 in amino acids: CASSLMISKPTDTQYF. The CDR3, as DNA: TGCGCCAGCAGCTTGATGATCTCGAAACCTACAGATACGCAGTATTTT.

V gene TRBV29-1 combines with J gene TRBJ2-5; 10 bases map to TRBD2. J gave up 5 bases and V 5 bases, and 11 bases lay outside the gene matches. This CDR3 is built from 15 residues. Germline values: CDR1 SQVTM, CDR2 ANQGSEA. CDR3 bases: TGCAGCGTTCGACGGGGGACTAGCGTCGAGGAGACCCAGTACTTC. This sequence encodes CSVRRGTSVEETQYF.